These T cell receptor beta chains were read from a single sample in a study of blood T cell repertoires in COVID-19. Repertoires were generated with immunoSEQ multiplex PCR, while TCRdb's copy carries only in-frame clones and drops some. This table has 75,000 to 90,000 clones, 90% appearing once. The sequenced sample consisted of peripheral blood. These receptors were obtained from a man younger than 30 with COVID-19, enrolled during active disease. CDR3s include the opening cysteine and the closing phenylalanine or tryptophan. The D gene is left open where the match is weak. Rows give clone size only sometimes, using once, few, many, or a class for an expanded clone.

TGTGCCAGCAGTCCATATAGCGGGAGAAGGTACGAGCAGTACTTC | CASSPYSGRRYEQYF | TRBD2 | TRBJ2-7 | TRBV27 | once
TGTGCCAGCAGTGAGACAGGTACCAACACTGAAGCTTTCTTT | CASSETGTNTEAFF | NA | TRBJ1-1 | TRBV28 | NA
TGTGCCAGCAGTCCATACGCAATGGGGGCCGCACTGAACACTGAAGCTTTCTTT | CASSPYAMGAALNTEAFF | NA | TRBJ1-1 | TRBV28 | NA
TGTGCCATCAGGCAGGGCATCTCCTACAATGAGCAGTTCTTC | CAIRQGISYNEQFF | NA | TRBJ2-1 | TRBV10-3 | NA
TGCGCCAGCAGCCCGTCGTACACAGGGGGCATTGACGAGCAGTACTTC | CASSPSYTGGIDEQYF | TRBD1 | TRBJ2-7 | TRBV4-3 | NA
TGTGCCAGCAGTGAACCCCCAGGAACAGGGGGCTTCTACGAGCAGTACTTC | CASSEPPGTGGFYEQYF | NA | TRBJ2-7 | TRBV21-1 | NA
TGTGCCAGCAGCCTCCGGGACAGGGGCCCAACAAATGAAAAACTGTTTTTT | CASSLRDRGPTNEKLFF | TRBD1 | TRBJ1-4 | TRBV7-9 | NA
TGTGCCAGCAGTATCAGGAATAACTATGGCTACACCTTC | CASSIRNNYGYTF | NA | TRBJ1-2 | TRBV2 | NA
TGTGCCAGCAGCTTAGGGGTAGCGGGAGTCAATGAGCAGTTCTTC | CASSLGVAGVNEQFF | TRBD2 | TRBJ2-1 | TRBV7-3 | NA
TGTGCCACCAGTGTGGGGTGGGGACTAGCGGGAGTGGATGAGCAGTTCTTC | CATSVGWGLAGVDEQFF | TRBD2 | TRBJ2-1 | TRBV24-1 | NA
TGTGCCAGCAGCTTTTACAGGAGCTCTGGGGCCAACGTCCTGACTTTC | CASSFYRSSGANVLTF | NA | TRBJ2-6 | TRBV7-2 | NA
TGTGCTAGCAGCTCGGGAATGAACACCGGGGAGCTGTTTTTT | CASSSGMNTGELFF | NA | TRBJ2-2 | TRBV7-7 | NA
TGTGCCAGCAGCGCCGGCGGGGGGGCGAGCTACGAGCAGTACTTC | CASSAGGGASYEQYF | TRBD2 | TRBJ2-7 | TRBV9 | NA